These 32 T cell receptor beta chains originate from one sample sequenced in a study of shared clonotypes between healthy human individuals. The repertoire was sequenced with immunoSEQ multiplex PCR; TCRdb's copy has only in-frame clones and lacks some. Of hundreds of thousands of clones in the sample, around 78% were seen once. The sample comprised PBMCs. These receptors all stem from a woman between 35 and 50 years old in good health. Some clones in this sample may be carry-over from other donors' samples.

This chain connects TRBV28 to TRBJ2-6; D gene unclear. V was shortened by 10 bases and J by 0 bases, with 10 bases between the two germline ends. Germline CDR1 and CDR2: MDHEN and SYDVKM. There are 14 residues in the CDR3. In DNA form, the CDR3 reads TGTGCCATCCCCTTATTCTCTGGGGCCAACGTCCTGACTTTC. It is translated as CAIPLFSGANVLTF. Full variable domain (rest looked up from reference TRBV28 and TRBJ2-6): DVKVTQSSRYLVKRTGEKVFLECVQDMDHENMFWYRQDPGLGLRLIYFSYDVKMKEKGDIPEGYSVSREKKERFSLILESASTNQTSMYLCAIPLFSGANVLTFGAGSRLTVL.

The CDR3 region is CASLSGSSYEQYF. The CDR3 nucleotides read TGTGCCAGCCTAAGCGGGAGCTCCTACGAGCAGTACTTC. The chain links TRBV28 to TRBJ2-5, with TRBD2 identical over 8 bases. The tail of the sequence fits TRBJ2-7 better, so the J call may be wrong. This CDR3 spans 13 amino acids. Germline-derived CDR1 and CDR2 are MDHEN and SYDVKM.

This clone was recorded only once. The rearrangement links TRBV5-1 to TRBJ2-7, with D possibly TRBD1 on 7 matching bases. V lost 2 bases to trimming and J lost 2 bases, with 14 bases between them. CDR3 size: 15 residues. CDR1 and CDR2 from the germline V gene are SGHRS and YFSETQ. The CDR3 loop is CASSFGGGSPYEQYF. For the CDR3, the DNA is TGCGCCAGCAGCTTTGGAGGGGGCTCCCCCTACGAGCAGTACTTC.

CDR3 nucleotide sequence: TGTGCCATCAGTGGGGACAGGGGAAGTGACTATGGCTACACCTTC. This translates into CAISGDRGSDYGYTF. The chain couples TRBV10-3 to TRBJ1-2; 10 bases are shared with TRBD1. The CDR3 runs 15 residues. Germline loops: CDR1 ENHRY, CDR2 SYGVKD. Trimming removed 4 bases from V and 3 bases from J; junction bases left unmatched: 5.

The chain links TRBV19 to TRBJ2-7; no reliable D call. This CDR3 comprises 13 residues. Trimming took off 6 bases at V and 0 bases at J, with 9 bases between the two ends. Germline loops: CDR1 LNHDA, CDR2 SQIVND (reference sequence). The chain's CDR3 is CASSPQSSYEQYF. In DNA form, the CDR3 reads TGTGCCAGTAGCCCACAGAGCTCCTACGAGCAGTACTTC.

This sequence joins TRBV30 and TRBJ1-6; weak D call: TRBD1 (6 bases). CDR3 size: 13 residues. From germline, CDR1 is GTSNPN and CDR2 SVGIG (reference sequence). V lost 8 bases and J lost 10, with 18 bases in between. The CDR3 loop reads CAGKVGAGSPLHF. Written as DNA, the CDR3 is TGTGCCGGAAAAGTGGGGGCTGGATCACCCCTCCACTTT.

This clone showed up just once. The V call is TRBV4-2, the J call TRBJ2-5; D perhaps matches TRBD2 (7 bases). The CDR3 sequence is 15 residues long. Germline CDR1 LGHNA, CDR2 YNFKEQ. V was pared by 0 bases and J by 7 bases, with 15 bases between. The CDR3 is CASSQERGAVGTQYF. In DNA, the CDR3 is TGTGCCAGCAGCCAAGAACGGGGGGCAGTTGGGACCCAGTACTTC.

The V gene is TRBV30, the J gene TRBJ2-5; TRBD2 agrees at 7 bases. Germline trimming cut 2 bases from V and 5 bases from J; bases unmatched to any gene: 8. Germline V gives CDR1 GTSNPN, CDR2 SVGIG (reference sequence). The CDR3 has 14 amino acids. CDR3 nucleotide sequence: TGTGCCTGGAGTTGGGGCGGGAGCGTGGAGACCCAGTACTTC. This gives the protein CAWSWGGSVETQYF.

This chain connects TRBV5-1 to TRBJ2-5, with 9 bases identical to TRBD2. This CDR3 has 15 residues. J gave up 4 bases and V 0 bases, and 4 bases lay outside the gene matches. The germline V gene has CDR1 SGHRS and CDR2 YFSETQ. CDR3 amino acids: CASSLVAGGGETQYF. Written as DNA, the CDR3 is TGCGCCAGCAGCTTGGTGGCGGGAGGGGGAGAGACCCAGTACTTC.

The chain recombines TRBV19 with TRBJ2-2; D is perhaps TRBD1 or TRBD2 (6 bases each). CDR3 length: 13 amino acids. Germline V gene sequence: CDR1 LNHDA, CDR2 SQIVND (reference sequence). Trimming cost V 5 bases and J 5 bases, with 9 bases left between them. CDR3 nucleotides: TGTGCCAGTAGTGAAGGGGGGACCGGGGAGCTGTTTTTT. Translated, it gives CASSEGGTGELFF.

J is TRBJ2-5 and V is TRBV6-4; 9 bases are a match to TRBD2. CDR1 MRHNA and CDR2 SNTAGT come from the germline V gene. The CDR3 is 14 amino acids. Trimming cost V 4 bases and J 4 bases; bases outside gene matches: 4. Written as DNA, the CDR3 is TGTGCCAGCAGTGGAGCGGGAGGATCAGAGACCCAGTACTTC. Its protein is CASSGAGGSETQYF.

The V and J genes are TRBV30 and TRBJ2-5; 15 nucleotides agree with TRBD2. This CDR3 has 17 amino acids. The ends lost 0 bases at V and 0 bases at J; junction bases unmatched: 2. Germline-derived CDR1 and CDR2 are GTSNPN and SVGIG (reference sequence). The CDR3 reads CAWSVGLAGGDQETQYF. CDR3 nucleotide sequence: TGTGCCTGGAGTGTTGGACTAGCGGGAGGGGACCAAGAGACCCAGTACTTC.

The chain carries TRBV5-1 and TRBJ2-1; 12 bases agree with TRBD2. The CDR3 has 17 residues. V was pared by 3 bases and J by 3 bases, with 7 bases of the junction left unmatched. Germline CDR1 SGHRS, CDR2 YFSETQ. In nucleotides, the CDR3 is TGCGCCAGCAGCTACGGGACTAGCGGGTCGAACTACAATGAGCAGTTCTTC. Residues: CASSYGTSGSNYNEQFF.

This clone has a handful of counts. The rearrangement links TRBV29-1 to TRBJ1-2; a weak D match, TRBD1 (5 bases). Germline CDR1 reads SQVTM; CDR2 reads ANQGSEA. The CDR3 extends over 15 amino acids. V dropped 1 base and J dropped 3 bases, with 15 bases sitting between them. The CDR3 DNA sequence: TGCAGCGTTGAAGTACTTTTACGGGGGGACTATGGCTACACCTTC. Its protein is CSVEVLLRGDYGYTF.

J is TRBJ2-7 and V is TRBV5-5; TRBD2 aligns across 9 bases. Germline V lookup: CDR1 SGHKS, CDR2 YYEKEE (reference sequence). This CDR3 region has 14 residues. The J segment lost 5 bases and the V segment lost 2 bases, leaving 5 bases of the junction unmatched. This CDR3 reads CASSLSGRFNEQYF. For the CDR3, the DNA is TGTGCCAGCAGCTTAAGCGGGAGGTTCAACGAGCAGTACTTC.

This clone was counted once. The rearrangement joins TRBV29-1 to TRBJ2-5; maybe TRBD1 (7 bases). Trimming removed 6 bases from V and 11 bases from J, with 22 bases in between. From germline, CDR1 is SQVTM and CDR2 ANQGSEA. There are 13 residues in the CDR3. As DNA, the CDR3 is TGCAGCGTCACCCGGCGGGACAGTTTGGAGCAGTACTTC. Residues: CSVTRRDSLEQYF.

Turning to this clone: A much larger clone lies one base from this, so it may be a read error. The V gene is TRBV29-1, the J gene TRBJ1-3; no clear D gene. In germline, CDR1 is SQVTM, CDR2 ANQGSEA. The V end was cut by 4 bases, the J end by 0 bases, with 10 bases between. The CDR3 is 14 residues long. This CDR3 is CSVARTGSGNTIYF. CDR3 nucleotide sequence: TGCAGCGTTGCCAGGACCGGCTCTGGAAACACCATATATTTT.

This clone was observed a few times. Additional DNA sequences in this sample encode the identical CDR3. The chain carries TRBV20-1 and TRBJ2-7; D unclear. The CDR3 is 11 residues long. The ends were cut back, 6 bases at V and 1 base at J, with 7 bases in the middle. The germline gives CDR1 DFQATT, CDR2 SNEGSKA (reference sequence). As DNA, the CDR3 is TGCAGTGCCCGTGCTTCCTACGAGCAGTACTTC. It codes for CSARASYEQYF.

This clone was recorded once. The CDR3 DNA is TGCGCCAGCAGCTTGGAAACTAGCGGCGCCTACGAGCAGTACTTC. It is translated as CASSLETSGAYEQYF. The genes are TRBV5-1 and TRBJ2-7; 8 bases map to TRBD2. The CDR3 covers 15 residues. After removal of 0 bases from V and 2 bases from J, the junction contained 4 bases not matched to a gene. The germline V gene has CDR1 SGHRS and CDR2 YFSETQ. The full variable domain, completed using reference TRBV5-1 and TRBJ2-7, is KAGVTQTPRYLIKTRGQQVTLSCSPISGHRSVSWYQQTPGQGLQFLFEYFSETQRNKGNFPGRFSGRQFSNSRSEMNVSTLELGDSALYLCASSLETSGAYEQYFGPGTRLTVT.

This sequence joins TRBV5-6 and TRBJ1-2; TRBD1 matches 7 bases. The germline V gene encodes CDR1 SGHDT and CDR2 YYEEEE. The V segment lost 1 base and the J segment 7 bases; nucleotides outside the gene matches: 1. The CDR3 spans 12 residues. Written as DNA, the CDR3 is TGTGCCAGCAGCTTGTACAGGGGTGGCTACACCTTC. Translated, it gives CASSLYRGGYTF.

A word on this clone: Compared with germline, one end of the junction differs, possibly owing to a read error. In DNA, the CDR3 is TGTGCCAGCAGTTTGGACAGGGCGTCTGAAGCTTTCTTT. The encoded protein is CASSLDRASEAFF. The chain couples TRBV5-4 to TRBJ1-1; 8 nucleotides line up with TRBD1. There are 13 residues in the CDR3. Germline V gene sequence: CDR1 SGHNT, CDR2 YYREEE (reference sequence).

The chain has TRBV7-9 and TRBJ2-7; D is unresolved. This CDR3 has 11 amino acids. From germline, CDR1 is SEHNR and CDR2 FQNEAQ (reference sequence). V dropped 4 bases and J dropped 7 bases, with 8 bases sitting between them. CDR3 DNA: TGTGCCAGCAGCTATGGTTTAGAGCAGTACTTC. The encoded protein is CASSYGLEQYF.

The chain uses TRBV7-9 and TRBJ2-1; 9 bases line up with TRBD2. Per the germline V gene, CDR1 is SEHNR and CDR2 is FQNEAQ (reference sequence). This CDR3 comprises 15 residues. V trimming: 5 bases; J trimming: 9 bases; junction bases outside the gene matches: 11. The CDR3 sequence is CASSRPGTSMVEQFF. DNA for the CDR3: TGTGCCAGCAGCCGACCCGGGACTAGCATGGTTGAGCAGTTCTTC.

This clone was found many times. The V gene is TRBV10-3, the J gene TRBJ2-5, with 12 bases aligning to TRBD2. Trimming at V came to 6 bases and at J to 5 bases, leaving 10 bases not matched to a gene. Looked up from germline, CDR1 is ENHRY and CDR2 is SYGVKD. CDR3 length: 16 amino acids. CDR3 sequence (DNA): TGTGCCATCAGGAGACTAGCGGGAGTCCCCCTGGAGACCCAGTACTTC. This codes for CAIRRLAGVPLETQYF.

This rearrangement joins TRBV30 to TRBJ1-4; 8 nucleotides line up with TRBD1. Germline trimming cut 4 bases from V and 4 bases from J; bases unmatched to any gene: 5. The length of the CDR3 is 14 residues. Germline V gene sequence: CDR1 GTSNPN, CDR2 SVGIG (reference sequence). The CDR3 DNA reads as TGTGCCTGGAACCCGGACAGGGTTAATGAAAAACTGTTTTTT. The encoded protein is CAWNPDRVNEKLFF.

The table lists this clone with a count of one. V and J are TRBV7-6 and TRBJ1-2; D call uncertain. The CDR3 is 12 residues long. Germline V CDR1 and CDR2: SGHVS, FNYEAQ. Trimming cost V 8 bases and J 4 bases, with 11 bases left between them. The CDR3 here is CASSRTGYGYTF. CDR3 nucleotide sequence: TGTGCCAGCTCGAGGACGGGCTATGGCTACACCTTC. The variable domain in full, with the rest retrieved from reference TRBV7-6 and TRBJ1-2, is GAGVSQSPRYKVTKRGQDVALRCDPISGHVSLYWYRQALGQGPEFLTYFNYEAQQDKSGLPNDRFSAERPEGSISTLTIQRTEQRDSAMYRCASSRTGYGYTFGSGTRLTVV.

The chain couples TRBV28 to TRBJ2-1; maybe TRBD2 (5 bases). The CDR3 contains 16 residues. The germline V gene encodes CDR1 MDHEN and CDR2 SYDVKM. Trimming cost V 3 bases and J 5 bases, with 17 bases left between them. The CDR3 DNA reads as TGTGCCAGCAGTTTTGGACGTCGGGGTAATAACAATGAGCAGTTCTTC. It is translated as CASSFGRRGNNNEQFF.

The chain recombines TRBV7-8 with TRBJ2-7, with 10 bases identical to TRBD2. Germline V gene data show CDR1 as SGHVS and CDR2 as FQNEAQ. The CDR3 has 14 residues. V was pared by 5 bases and J by 5 bases, with 6 bases of the junction left unmatched. The CDR3 DNA reads TGTGCCAGCAGCCCAGCGGGGGGGGCGGACGAGCAGTACTTC. It encodes CASSPAGGADEQYF.

V gene TRBV9 combines with J gene TRBJ1-2; possible D gene TRBD1, 6 bases. This CDR3 contains 15 residues. V was shortened by 3 bases and J by 4 bases, with 16 bases between the two germline ends. The V gene's germline CDR1 is SGDLS and CDR2 YYNGEE. CDR3 DNA: TGTGCCAGCAGCGCCGGACAGACGGGACTCTATGGCTACACCTTC. Its translation is CASSAGQTGLYGYTF.

This CDR3 is CASSLASPYSGDTQYF. CDR3 nucleotides: TGTGCCAGCAGCTTGGCCTCACCGTACTCGGGCGATACGCAGTATTTT. The gene calls are TRBV7-2 and TRBJ2-3; D uncertain. The CDR3 is 16 amino acids. CDR1 is SGHTA and CDR2 is FQGNSA in the germline V gene. Deletions cut 3 bases from V and 6 bases from J, with 19 bases between. Full variable domain (missing parts from reference TRBV7-2 and TRBJ2-3): GAGVSQSPSNKVTEKGKDVELRCDPISGHTALYWYRQSLGQGLEFLIYFQGNSAPDKSGLPSDRFSAERTGGSVSTLTIQRTQQEDSAVYLCASSLASPYSGDTQYFGPGTRLTVL.

J is TRBJ1-5 and V is TRBV28, with 11 bases lining up with TRBD1. J was trimmed by 5 bases and V by 5 bases; bases with no gene match: 5. CDR1 is MDHEN and CDR2 is SYDVKM in the germline V gene. This CDR3 is 15 amino acids long. CDR3 sequence reads: CASSPGTGGDQPQHF. The CDR3 DNA follows: TGTGCCAGCAGTCCTGGGACAGGGGGAGATCAGCCCCAGCATTTT.

The rearrangement joins TRBV7-2 to TRBJ2-5; TRBD2 agrees at 7 bases. Germline CDR1 and CDR2: SGHTA and FQGNSA. V lost 3 bases, J lost 1 base, and 5 bases stayed unmatched. The CDR3 has 15 residues. The CDR3 spells CASSFQLASQETQYF. DNA of the CDR3: TGTGCCAGCAGCTTTCAACTAGCGAGCCAAGAGACCCAGTACTTC.